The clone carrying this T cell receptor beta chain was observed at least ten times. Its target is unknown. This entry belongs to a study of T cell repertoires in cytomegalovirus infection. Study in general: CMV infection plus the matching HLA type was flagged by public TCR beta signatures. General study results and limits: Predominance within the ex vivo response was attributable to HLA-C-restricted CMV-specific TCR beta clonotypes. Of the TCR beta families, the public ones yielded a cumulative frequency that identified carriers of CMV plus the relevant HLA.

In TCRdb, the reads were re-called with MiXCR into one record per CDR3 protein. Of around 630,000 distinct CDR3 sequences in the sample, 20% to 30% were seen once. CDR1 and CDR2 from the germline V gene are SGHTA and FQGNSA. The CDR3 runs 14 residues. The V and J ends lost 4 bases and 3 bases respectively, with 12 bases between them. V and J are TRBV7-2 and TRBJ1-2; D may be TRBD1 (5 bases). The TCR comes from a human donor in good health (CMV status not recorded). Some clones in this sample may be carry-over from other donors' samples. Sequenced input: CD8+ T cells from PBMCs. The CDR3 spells CASSSKPGYYGYTF. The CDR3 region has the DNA TGTGCCAGCAGCTCAAAGCCAGGGTACTATGGCTACACCTTC. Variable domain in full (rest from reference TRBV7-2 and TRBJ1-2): GAGVSQSPSNKVTEKGKDVELRCDPISGHTALYWYRQSLGQGLEFLIYFQGNSAPDKSGLPSDRFSAERTGGSVSTLTIQRTQQEDSAVYLCASSSKPGYYGYTFGSGTRLTVV.